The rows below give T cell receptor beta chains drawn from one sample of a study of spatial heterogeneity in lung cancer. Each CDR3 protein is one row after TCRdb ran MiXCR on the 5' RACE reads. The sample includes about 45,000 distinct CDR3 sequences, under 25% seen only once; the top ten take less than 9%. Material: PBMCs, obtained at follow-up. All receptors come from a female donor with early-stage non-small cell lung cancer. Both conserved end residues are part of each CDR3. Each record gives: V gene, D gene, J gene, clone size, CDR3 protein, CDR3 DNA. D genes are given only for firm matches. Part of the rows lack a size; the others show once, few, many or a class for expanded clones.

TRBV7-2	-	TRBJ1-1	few	CASSPGGRGAFF	TGTGCCAGCAGCCCGGGGGGCAGGGGAGCTTTCTTT
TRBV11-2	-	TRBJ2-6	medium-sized	CASSLGMKGGSGANVLTF	TGTGCCAGCAGCTTAGGCATGAAGGGCGGCTCTGGGGCCAACGTCCTGACTTTC
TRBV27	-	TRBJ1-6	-	CASSFSNSPLHF	TGTGCCAGCAGTTTTTCTAATTCACCCCTCCACTTT
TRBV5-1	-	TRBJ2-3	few	CASTHGGRTDTQYF	TGCGCCAGCACCCACGGGGGACGTACAGATACGCAGTATTTT
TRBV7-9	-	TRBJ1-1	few	CASSFGQQAFF	TGTGCCAGCAGCTTTGGTCAGCAAGCTTTCTTT
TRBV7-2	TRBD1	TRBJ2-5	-	CASSFTGGETQYF	TGTGCCAGCAGCTTCACAGGGGGAGAGACCCAGTACTTC
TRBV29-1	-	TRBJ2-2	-	CSVDVGGTGELFF	TGCAGCGTTGATGTTGGGGGGACCGGGGAGCTGTTTTTT
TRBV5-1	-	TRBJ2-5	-	CASSLVAASDETQYF	TGCGCCAGCAGCTTGGTGGCAGCTTCCGACGAGACCCAGTACTTC
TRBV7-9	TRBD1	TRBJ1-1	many	CASENRGGTEAFF	TGTGCCAGCGAGAACAGGGGGGGAACTGAAGCTTTCTTT
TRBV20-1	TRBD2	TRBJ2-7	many	CSASPLLAGVEQYF	TGCAGTGCGAGCCCTCTCCTAGCGGGAGTCGAGCAGTACTTC
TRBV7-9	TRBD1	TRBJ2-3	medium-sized	CASSIRRDRGLPDTQYF	TGTGCCAGCAGCATCCGCCGGGACAGGGGGCTCCCAGATACGCAGTATTTT
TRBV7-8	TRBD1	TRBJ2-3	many	CASRIDRGRTDTQYF	TGTGCCAGCAGGATCGACAGGGGGAGGACAGATACGCAGTATTTT
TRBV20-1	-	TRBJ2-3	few	CSASRDTEEDTQYF	TGCAGTGCTAGCCGGGACACCGAGGAAGATACGCAGTATTTT
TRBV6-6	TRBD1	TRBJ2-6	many	CASHRRGRESGANVLTF	TGTGCCAGCCACCGCAGGGGGCGCGAATCTGGGGCCAACGTCCTGACTTTC
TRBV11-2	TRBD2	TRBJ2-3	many	CASSSPGGRSADTQYF	TGTGCCAGCAGCTCCCCCGGCGGGAGGTCCGCAGATACGCAGTATTTT
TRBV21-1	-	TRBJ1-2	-	CALVRANYGYTF	TGTGCCCTTGTGAGGGCTAACTATGGCTACACCTTC
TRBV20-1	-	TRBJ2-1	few	CSVPSQGDEQFF	TGCAGTGTTCCGTCACAGGGAGATGAGCAGTTCTTC
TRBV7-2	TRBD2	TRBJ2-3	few	CASSERPSGRAGTDTQYF	TGTGCCAGCAGCGAGAGGCCTAGCGGGAGGGCCGGAACAGATACGCAGTATTTT
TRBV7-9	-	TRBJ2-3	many	CASSPTLGGTDTQYF	TGTGCCAGCAGCCCGACTCTCGGAGGCACAGATACGCAGTATTTT
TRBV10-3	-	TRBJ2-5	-	CAISGPGAEGETQYF	TGTGCCATCAGTGGTCCAGGGGCCGAGGGGGAGACCCAGTACTTC
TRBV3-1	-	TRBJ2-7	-	CASSPGPRYEQYF	TGTGCCAGCAGTCCAGGACCCAGATATGAGCAGTACTTC
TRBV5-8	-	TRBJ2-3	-	CASSLGQIRSTDTQYF	TGTGCCAGCAGCCTAGGACAGATTCGGAGCACAGATACGCAGTATTTT
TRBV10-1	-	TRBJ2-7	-	CASSDFDPHTGAYEQYF	TGCGCCAGCAGTGATTTTGACCCCCACACTGGGGCCTACGAGCAGTACTTC
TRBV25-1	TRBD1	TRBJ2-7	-	CASSDSAGGSYEQYF	TGTGCCAGCAGTGATTCAGCAGGGGGCAGCTACGAGCAGTACTTC
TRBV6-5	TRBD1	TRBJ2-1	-	CASRERQGRPYNEQFF	TGTGCCAGCAGGGAGAGACAGGGGAGGCCCTACAATGAGCAGTTCTTC
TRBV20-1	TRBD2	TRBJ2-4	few	CSAGTSGSSTKNIQYF	TGCAGTGCTGGGACTAGCGGGAGTTCTACCAAAAACATTCAGTACTTC
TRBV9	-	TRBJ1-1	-	CASSASQGTEAFF	TGTGCCAGCAGCGCTTCGCAGGGTACTGAAGCTTTCTTT
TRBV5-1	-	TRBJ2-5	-	CASSTDFQETQYF	TGCGCCAGCAGCACGGACTTTCAAGAGACCCAGTACTTC
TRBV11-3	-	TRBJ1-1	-	CASSLDPGSEAFF	TGTGCCAGCAGCTTAGATCCAGGCTCTGAAGCTTTCTTT
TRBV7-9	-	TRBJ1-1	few	CASSLPRANTEAFF	TGTGCCAGCAGCTTACCCAGGGCGAACACTGAAGCTTTCTTT
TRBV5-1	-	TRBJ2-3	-	CASSLTGTRSDTQYF	TGCGCCAGCAGCTTGACAGGGACCAGATCAGATACGCAGTATTTT
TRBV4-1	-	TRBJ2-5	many	CASSQGRMETQYF	TGCGCCAGCAGCCAAGGTAGAATGGAGACCCAGTACTTC
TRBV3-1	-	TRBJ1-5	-	CASSLYNQPQHF	TGTGCCAGCAGCCTTTATAATCAGCCCCAGCATTTT
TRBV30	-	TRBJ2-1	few	CAWTGAWGHEQFF	TGTGCCTGGACCGGGGCCTGGGGACATGAGCAGTTCTTC
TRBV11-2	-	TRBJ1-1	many	CASSLDGRSNTEAFF	TGTGCCAGCAGCTTAGATGGTCGGTCGAACACTGAAGCTTTCTTT
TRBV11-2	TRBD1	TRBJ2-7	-	CANSFTTGSYEQYF	TGTGCCAACAGCTTTACGACAGGGTCCTACGAGCAGTACTTC
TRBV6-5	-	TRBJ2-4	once	CASTPTFLAKNIQYF	TGTGCCAGCACCCCGACATTCCTAGCCAAAAACATTCAGTACTTC
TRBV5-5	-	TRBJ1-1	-	CASSLVLVTLSVEAFF	TGTGCCAGCAGCTTGGTCCTGGTGACCTTGTCGGTTGAAGCTTTCTTT
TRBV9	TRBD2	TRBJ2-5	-	CASSGLAAETQYF	TGTGCCAGCAGCGGACTAGCGGCGGAGACCCAGTACTTC
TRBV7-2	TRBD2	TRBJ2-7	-	CASSLDRGLAGREQYF	TGTGCCAGCAGCTTAGATAGGGGACTAGCGGGAAGGGAGCAGTACTTC
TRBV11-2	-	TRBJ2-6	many	CASSRTFAGANVLTF	TGTGCCAGCAGCAGGACATTCGCCGGGGCCAACGTCCTGACTTTC
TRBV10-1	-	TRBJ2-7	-	CADYRYEQYF	TGCGCCGACTACAGGTACGAGCAGTACTTC
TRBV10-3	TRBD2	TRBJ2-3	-	CAISGRRAGGTDTQYF	TGTGCCATCAGTGGTCGTCGGGCGGGAGGCACAGATACGCAGTATTTT
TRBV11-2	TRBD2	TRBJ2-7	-	CASSHYPGLAPPRQYF	TGTGCCAGCAGTCATTATCCGGGACTAGCTCCTCCCCGGCAGTACTTC
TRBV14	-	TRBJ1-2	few	CASSQDRGFTGYTF	TGTGCCAGCAGCCAAGATCGTGGGTTTACTGGCTACACCTTC